These 17 T cell receptor beta chains were sequenced from one sample in a study of blood T cell repertoires in COVID-19. Profiled with immunoSEQ multiplex PCR; TCRdb holds only in-frame clones, not every one. The top ten hold about 4.1% of the sample, which has 150,000 or so clones, 86% seen once. Sequencing was carried out using PBMCs or T cells enriched from blood (not recorded which). The receptor source for this set is a man aged 50 to 60 who had recovered from COVID-19.

This chain links TRBV7-2 with TRBJ2-7; 7 nucleotides line up with TRBD2. There are 15 residues in the CDR3. Germline V gene sequence: CDR1 SGHTA, CDR2 FQGNSA. The trim removed 7 bases at V and 2 bases at J, leaving 11 bases unmatched. Here the CDR3 DNA reads TGTGCCAGCACTCATGGGGGGGACGGGGCCTACGAGCAGTACTTC. It is translated as CASTHGGDGAYEQYF.

The J gene is TRBJ1-1, the V gene TRBV2; 7 bases match TRBD1. Unmatched junction bases numbered 4, after V lost 6 bases and J lost 0 bases. The CDR3 runs to 14 residues. Germline CDR1 SNHLY, CDR2 FYNNEI. This chain's CDR3 is CASRYRGMNTEAFF. Here the CDR3 DNA reads TGTGCCAGCAGATACAGGGGCATGAACACTGAAGCTTTCTTT.

This clone was recorded once. This chain uses TRBV5-4 with TRBJ1-1; 11 bases line up with TRBD1. Germline V gives CDR1 SGHNT, CDR2 YYREEE (reference sequence). J gave up 5 bases and V 2 bases, and 5 bases lay outside the gene matches. CDR3 size: 15 residues. The CDR3 DNA follows: TGTGCCAGCAGCTTCGTTGGACAGGGGGCAACTGAAGCTTTCTTT. Translating gives CASSFVGQGATEAFF.

This chain connects TRBV19 to TRBJ2-1; TRBD2 matches at 8 bases. V lost 2 bases, J lost 10 bases, and 13 bases stayed unmatched. This CDR3 contains 16 residues. CDR1 LNHDA and CDR2 SQIVND come from the germline V gene (reference sequence). For the CDR3, the DNA is TGTGCCAGTAGTATAAGGGGGAGCGGGGGACGTGAGGAGCAGTTCTTC. This translates into CASSIRGSGGREEQFF.

The V and J genes are TRBV2 and TRBJ1-2; 9 bases agree with TRBD1. This CDR3 is 14 amino acids long. With 6 bases clipped from V and 5 bases from J, the junction kept 7 bases outside the gene matches. Per germline, CDR1 SNHLY and CDR2 FYNNEI. CDR3 loop: CASRVQGAEYGYTF. The CDR3 DNA follows: TGTGCCAGCAGGGTACAGGGGGCGGAATATGGCTACACCTTC. Filled out from reference TRBV2 and TRBJ1-2, the complete variable domain reads EPEVTQTPSHQVTQMGQEVILRCVPISNHLYFYWYRQILGQKVEFLVSFYNNEISEKSEIFDDQFSVERPDGSNFTLKIRSTKLEDSAMYFCASRVQGAEYGYTFGSGTRLTVV.

The J gene is TRBJ1-2, the V gene TRBV28, with unresolved D. V was pared by 6 bases and J by 8 bases, with 13 bases between. CDR1 and CDR2 (germline): MDHEN, SYDVKM. The CDR3 has 12 amino acids. The CDR3 loop is CASRRSREGYTF. CDR3 coding DNA: TGTGCCAGCAGGAGGTCAAGGGAGGGCTACACCTTC.

J is TRBJ1-5 and V is TRBV24-1; possibly TRBD1 for D (6 bases). V lost 2 bases, J lost 4 bases, and 11 bases lay in between. The CDR3 is 15 amino acids. Germline V gene lookup returns CDR1 KGHDR and CDR2 SFDVKD. The CDR3: CATSDSDRINQPQHF. CDR3 DNA: TGTGCCACCAGTGATTCTGACAGGATAAATCAGCCCCAGCATTTT.

The chain couples TRBV10-2 to TRBJ2-5, with 8 bases fitting TRBD2. The CDR3 extends over 14 amino acids. The ends lost 11 bases at V and 4 bases at J; junction bases unmatched: 12. Germline loops: CDR1 WSHSY, CDR2 SAAADI. The CDR3 DNA follows: TGCGCCGGGGGAGGTAGTAGCGGGATAGAGACCCAGTACTTC. Translation gives CAGGGSSGIETQYF.

As DNA, the CDR3 is TGTGCCAGCAGCTTCGCCGGGACATCTAACACCGGGGAGCTGTTTTTT. It specifies CASSFAGTSNTGELFF. The chain couples TRBV7-3 to TRBJ2-2; weak D call: TRBD1 (6 bases). Germline V gene lookup returns CDR1 SGHTA and CDR2 FQGTGA. The CDR3 extends over 16 amino acids. Trimming left V 3 bases short and J 2 bases short, with 13 bases between.

This clone was observed a single time. This chain uses TRBV9 with TRBJ2-3; D unresolved. The germline CDR1 and CDR2 sequences are SGDLS and YYNGEE. Trimming stripped 0 bases from V and 1 base from J, with 12 bases between. This CDR3 is built from 16 residues. This CDR3 is CASSVGSHRGTDTQYF. For the CDR3, the DNA is TGTGCCAGCAGCGTAGGTAGTCATCGGGGCACAGATACGCAGTATTTT. Using reference TRBV9 and TRBJ2-3 for the parts outside the CDR3, the full variable domain is DSGVTQTPKHLITATGQRVTLRCSPRSGDLSVYWYQQSLDQGLQFLIQYYNGEERAKGNILERFSAQQFPDLHSELNLSSLELGDSALYFCASSVGSHRGTDTQYFGPGTRLTVL.

The chain employs TRBV7-9 and TRBJ1-1; possible D gene TRBD1, 6 bases. There are 13 residues in the CDR3. Per germline, CDR1 SEHNR and CDR2 FQNEAQ (reference sequence). V was shortened by 7 bases and J by 5 bases, with 14 bases between the two germline ends. The CDR3, as DNA: TGTGCCAGCAACCTACCGCAGGGGACTGAAGCTTTCTTT. It yields the protein CASNLPQGTEAFF.

The rearrangement links TRBV4-1 to TRBJ1-5, with 7 positions matching TRBD1. Unmatched junction bases numbered 2, after V lost 1 base and J lost 5 bases. The germline V gene encodes CDR1 MGHRA and CDR2 YSYEKL. This CDR3 spans 14 amino acids. The CDR3 reads CASSQVQGDQPQHF. As DNA, the CDR3 is TGCGCCAGCAGCCAAGTCCAGGGGGATCAGCCCCAGCATTTT.

The CDR3 coding sequence is TGTGCCAGCAGCAAGGGACAGGGAAGAGACACTGAAGCTTTCTTT. Residues: CASSKGQGRDTEAFF. The rearrangement links TRBV7-3 to TRBJ1-1; 9 bases line up with TRBD1. Germline V gene data show CDR1 as SGHTA and CDR2 as FQGTGA. V shed 5 bases and J 3 bases; nucleotides not matched to a gene: 7. The CDR3 is made up of 15 amino acids.

V is TRBV3-1 (or the pseudogene TRBV3-2) and J is TRBJ1-6, with no clear D. Trimming removed 0 bases at V and 10 bases at J, with 13 bases between. CDR3 size: 15 residues. Germline V gene lookup returns CDR1 LGHDT and CDR2 YNNKEL (reference sequence). CDR3 coding DNA: TGTGCCAGCAGCCAAGATGAGGGAGGGTTGTCACCCCTCCACTTT. As protein: CASSQDEGGLSPLHF.

This chain links TRBV11-1 with TRBJ1-2, with 8 bases aligning to TRBD1. Germline trimming cut 5 bases from V and 7 bases from J; bases unmatched to any gene: 6. In germline, CDR1 is SGHAT, CDR2 FQDESV (reference sequence). The length of the CDR3 is 13 residues. The CDR3 sequence: CASSQQGVIGYTF. The CDR3 DNA sequence: TGTGCCAGCAGCCAACAGGGGGTGATTGGCTACACCTTC.

The V and J genes are TRBV30 and TRBJ1-4, with TRBD1 as a possible D gene (5 bases). Germline V lookup: CDR1 GTSNPN, CDR2 SVGIG (reference sequence). This CDR3 is 12 amino acids long. V lost 3 bases and J lost 7, with 9 bases in between. CDR3 nucleotides: TGTGCCTGGAGGAAAGACAGTGAAAAACTGTTTTTT. Translated, it gives CAWRKDSEKLFF.

The chain recombines TRBV12-5 with TRBJ2-2; 8 bases match TRBD1. After removal of 3 bases from V and 2 bases from J, the junction contained 14 bases not matched to a gene. This CDR3 spans 19 amino acids. Germline-derived CDR1 and CDR2 are LGHNT and FRNRAP. The CDR3 sequence is CASGLAISTDRVNTGELFF. CDR3 sequence (DNA): TGTGCTAGTGGTTTAGCTATCTCTACGGACAGGGTTAACACCGGGGAGCTGTTTTTT.